This T cell receptor beta chain came from a study of identical twins. TCRdb used MiXCR to reprocess the 5' RACE reads, holding one entry per CDR3 protein. The sample records roughly 690,000 distinct CDR3 sequences, 6.1% being singletons. This clonotype occurred many times. V gave up 2 bases and J gave up 0 bases, with 11 bases separating them. This CDR3 comprises 16 residues. The chain links TRBV12-3 or TRBV12-4 to TRBJ2-1; possibly TRBD2 for D (5 bases). The sample comprised naive T cells sorted from blood. The origin of this receptor is a man younger than 35 in good health. DNA for the CDR3: TGTGCCAGCAGTTTACTCGGAGGCGGCTCCTACAATGAGCAGTTCTTC. Amino acids: CASSLLGGGSYNEQFF.